A single sample is the source of the 15 T cell receptor beta chains below, sequenced in a study of siplizumab effects on memory and regulatory T cells. TCRdb's table, derived via immunoSEQ multiplex PCR, lists solely in-frame clones and lacks some. Of roughly 60,000 clones listed, approximately 95% were seen once; the top ten hold around two fifths. Material for sequencing was CD8+ T cells sorted from blood. All receptors come from a human donor in good health.

This chain joins TRBV2 and TRBJ2-4; no firm D call. CDR3 size: 15 residues. Trimming cost V 6 bases and J 1 base, with 13 bases left between them. Germline V gene sequence: CDR1 SNHLY, CDR2 FYNNEI. This CDR3 reads CASRDTDLAKNIQYF. The CDR3 DNA is TGTGCCAGCAGAGATACAGATTTGGCCAAAAACATTCAGTACTTC.

The rearrangement links TRBV5-6 to TRBJ2-3, with D unresolved. Germline CDR1 reads SGHDT; CDR2 reads YYEEEE. Trimming took 7 bases from V and 4 from J, leaving 10 bases between them. The CDR3 contains 12 residues. The CDR3 sequence is CASGDHSDTQYF. CDR3 nucleotides: TGTGCCAGCGGCGACCATTCAGATACGCAGTATTTT.

In the case of this clone: One end of the junction does not line up with germline, which may come from a read error. The J gene is TRBJ1-4, the V gene TRBV2, with D unresolved. The CDR3 is 13 residues long. In germline, CDR1 is SNHLY, CDR2 FYNNEI. The CDR3 here is CASTEGAKEKLFF. For the CDR3, the DNA is TGTGCCAGCACGGAGGGTGCTAAGGAAAAACTGTTTTTT.

This chain links TRBV25-1 with TRBJ2-7; D tentatively fits TRBD1 or TRBD2 (5 bases each). CDR1 and CDR2 from the germline V gene are MGHDK and SYGVNS. The V end lost 8 bases, the J end lost 6 bases, and 17 bases lay between the germline ends. The CDR3 is 13 amino acids. The CDR3: CASLPTEGSEQYF. In DNA, the CDR3 is TGTGCCAGCCTACCTACCGAGGGGTCCGAGCAGTACTTC.

This chain joins TRBV7-3 and TRBJ1-5; D might be TRBD1 (5 bases). This CDR3 is 14 amino acids long. V lost 3 bases, J lost 4 bases, and 10 bases lay in between. CDR1 SGHTA and CDR2 FQGTGA come from the germline V gene. In nucleotides, the CDR3 is TGTGCCAGCAGCTTCGGGGGGTTAAATCAGCCCCAGCATTTT. This codes for CASSFGGLNQPQHF.

This chain connects TRBV15 to TRBJ2-7; TRBD2 is a possible D gene (5 bases). The CDR3 consists of 13 residues. The V gene lost 0 bases and the J gene lost 6 bases, with 9 bases spanning the gap. CDR1 and CDR2 (germline): LNHNV, YYDKDF (reference sequence). In nucleotides, the CDR3 is TGTGCCACCAGCAGAGATCGGGGAAGCGAGCAGTACTTC. It translates to CATSRDRGSEQYF.

This chain uses TRBV29-1 with TRBJ2-2; 9 bases fit TRBD1. The CDR3 has 14 amino acids. Germline CDR1 is SQVTM and CDR2 is ANQGSEA. The CDR3 here is CTVSGTGFPGELFF. As DNA, the CDR3 is TGCACCGTATCCGGGACAGGGTTTCCCGGGGAGCTGTTTTTT.

A note on this clone: The same CDR3 arises from other DNA sequences in this sample as well. V is TRBV9 and J is TRBJ1-3; TRBD1 might be the D (5 bases). With 3 bases removed from V and 4 bases from J, the gap between germline ends came to 11 bases. The CDR3 is 14 residues long. Germline CDR1 is SGDLS and CDR2 is YYNGEE. The chain's CDR3 is CASSGTGSGNTIYF. Written as DNA, the CDR3 is TGTGCCAGCAGCGGCACAGGCTCGGGAAACACCATATATTTT.

The J gene is TRBJ2-1, the V gene TRBV11-3; 9 bases match TRBD2. The CDR3 loop spans 15 amino acids. Germline CDR1 is SGHNT and CDR2 is YENEEA. The V and J ends lost 7 bases and 8 bases, in that order; junction bases with no gene match: 12. This CDR3 is CASTLGDSGSYEQFF. Here the CDR3 DNA reads TGTGCCAGCACCCTAGGGGATAGCGGGAGCTATGAGCAGTTCTTC.

The chain links TRBV19 to TRBJ1-5; 8 nucleotides match TRBD1. This CDR3 region has 15 residues. After removal of 1 base from V and 3 bases from J, the junction contained 2 bases not matched to a gene. Germline-derived CDR1 and CDR2 are LNHDA and SQIVND (reference sequence). This chain's CDR3 is CASSIGDRPNQPQHF. CDR3 DNA: TGTGCCAGTAGTATAGGGGACAGGCCCAATCAGCCCCAGCATTTT.

V gene TRBV7-9 combines with J gene TRBJ2-5; the D is unclear. V was clipped by 5 bases and J by 5 bases, with 12 bases between them. Germline V gene sequence: CDR1 SEHNR, CDR2 FQNEAQ (reference sequence). CDR3 length equals 13 residues. The CDR3 coding sequence is TGTGCCAGCAGCCCGAACGTGCTCGAGACCCAGTACTTC. Protein product: CASSPNVLETQYF.

This chain joins TRBV28 and TRBJ1-4; TRBD1 matches at 10 bases. CDR3 length: 18 amino acids. V gave up 7 bases and J gave up 3 bases; unmatched junction bases: 14. From germline, CDR1 is MDHEN and CDR2 SYDVKM. The CDR3 protein is CASIPGQGFNMANEKLFF. The CDR3 DNA reads as TGTGCCAGCATCCCGGGACAGGGGTTTAATATGGCTAATGAAAAACTGTTTTTT.

This chain connects TRBV30 to TRBJ2-6; a possible D gene is TRBD2 (5 bases). Trimming took off 3 bases at V and 3 bases at J, with 6 bases between the two ends. CDR1 is GTSNPN, CDR2 SVGIG, per germline (reference sequence). The CDR3 contains 13 residues. CDR3 loop: CAWRRDGANVLTF. CDR3 bases: TGTGCCTGGAGGAGGGATGGGGCCAACGTCCTGACTTTC.

The rearrangement joins TRBV30 to TRBJ1-1; maybe TRBD1 (5 bases). The CDR3 is 13 amino acids. Trimming took 4 bases from V and 5 from J, leaving 14 bases between them. Germline V gene sequence: CDR1 GTSNPN, CDR2 SVGIG (reference sequence). CDR3 sequence reads: CAWTSKGLTEAFF. The CDR3 DNA sequence: TGTGCCTGGACTTCCAAGGGGTTAACTGAAGCTTTCTTT.

The V gene is TRBV29-1, the J gene TRBJ1-2; the match to TRBD1 covers 9 bases. In germline, CDR1 is SQVTM, CDR2 ANQGSEA. The V and J ends lost 4 bases and 2 bases, in that order; junction bases with no gene match: 2. This CDR3 has 13 residues. The CDR3 here is CSVVGQGNYGYTF. The CDR3 nucleotides read TGCAGCGTTGTGGGACAGGGCAACTATGGCTACACCTTC.